This TCR beta chain is from a study of PD-1 blockade in classical Hodgkin lymphoma. Described time point: cycle 4 day 1 (C4D1), after 6 weeks of nivolumab. With no exception, relapse followed autologous stem cell transplantation in all patients, and brentuximab vedotin exposure varied. Magnetic depletion of non-target cells from thawed PBMCs yielded purified CD8+ T cells. Libraries were prepared by immunoSEQ multiplex PCR; TCRdb keeps only in-frame clonotypes and omits some of them. The sample carries 5,000 or so clones, less than 75% recorded once. The ends lost 4 bases at V and 8 bases at J; junction bases unmatched: 8. This CDR3 is 14 amino acids long. Per germline, CDR1 MGHRA and CDR2 YSYEKL.

This chain links TRBV4-1 with TRBJ2-1, with 7 bases aligning to TRBD2. This sequence originates from a human donor with classical Hodgkin lymphoma. The source material was CD8+ T cells from blood, sampled before the fourth cycle of nivolumab. CDR3 residues: CASSREGLFDEQFF. The CDR3 nucleotides are TGCGCCAGCAGCCGGGAGGGTCTTTTTGATGAGCAGTTCTTC.